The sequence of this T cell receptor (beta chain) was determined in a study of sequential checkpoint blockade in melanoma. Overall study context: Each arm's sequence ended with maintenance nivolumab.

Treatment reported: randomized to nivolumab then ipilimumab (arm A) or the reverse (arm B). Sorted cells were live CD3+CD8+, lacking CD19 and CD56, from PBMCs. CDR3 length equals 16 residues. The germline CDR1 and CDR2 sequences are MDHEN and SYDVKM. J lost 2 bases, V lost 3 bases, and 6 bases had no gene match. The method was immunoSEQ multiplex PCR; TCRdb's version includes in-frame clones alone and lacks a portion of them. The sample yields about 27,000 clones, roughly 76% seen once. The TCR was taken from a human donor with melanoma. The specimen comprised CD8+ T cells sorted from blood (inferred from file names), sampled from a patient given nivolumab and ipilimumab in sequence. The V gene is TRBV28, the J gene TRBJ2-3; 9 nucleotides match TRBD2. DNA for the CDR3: TGTGCCAGCAGTTTCGCGGTAGCGGGAGTCACAGATACGCAGTATTTT. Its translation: CASSFAVAGVTDTQYF.